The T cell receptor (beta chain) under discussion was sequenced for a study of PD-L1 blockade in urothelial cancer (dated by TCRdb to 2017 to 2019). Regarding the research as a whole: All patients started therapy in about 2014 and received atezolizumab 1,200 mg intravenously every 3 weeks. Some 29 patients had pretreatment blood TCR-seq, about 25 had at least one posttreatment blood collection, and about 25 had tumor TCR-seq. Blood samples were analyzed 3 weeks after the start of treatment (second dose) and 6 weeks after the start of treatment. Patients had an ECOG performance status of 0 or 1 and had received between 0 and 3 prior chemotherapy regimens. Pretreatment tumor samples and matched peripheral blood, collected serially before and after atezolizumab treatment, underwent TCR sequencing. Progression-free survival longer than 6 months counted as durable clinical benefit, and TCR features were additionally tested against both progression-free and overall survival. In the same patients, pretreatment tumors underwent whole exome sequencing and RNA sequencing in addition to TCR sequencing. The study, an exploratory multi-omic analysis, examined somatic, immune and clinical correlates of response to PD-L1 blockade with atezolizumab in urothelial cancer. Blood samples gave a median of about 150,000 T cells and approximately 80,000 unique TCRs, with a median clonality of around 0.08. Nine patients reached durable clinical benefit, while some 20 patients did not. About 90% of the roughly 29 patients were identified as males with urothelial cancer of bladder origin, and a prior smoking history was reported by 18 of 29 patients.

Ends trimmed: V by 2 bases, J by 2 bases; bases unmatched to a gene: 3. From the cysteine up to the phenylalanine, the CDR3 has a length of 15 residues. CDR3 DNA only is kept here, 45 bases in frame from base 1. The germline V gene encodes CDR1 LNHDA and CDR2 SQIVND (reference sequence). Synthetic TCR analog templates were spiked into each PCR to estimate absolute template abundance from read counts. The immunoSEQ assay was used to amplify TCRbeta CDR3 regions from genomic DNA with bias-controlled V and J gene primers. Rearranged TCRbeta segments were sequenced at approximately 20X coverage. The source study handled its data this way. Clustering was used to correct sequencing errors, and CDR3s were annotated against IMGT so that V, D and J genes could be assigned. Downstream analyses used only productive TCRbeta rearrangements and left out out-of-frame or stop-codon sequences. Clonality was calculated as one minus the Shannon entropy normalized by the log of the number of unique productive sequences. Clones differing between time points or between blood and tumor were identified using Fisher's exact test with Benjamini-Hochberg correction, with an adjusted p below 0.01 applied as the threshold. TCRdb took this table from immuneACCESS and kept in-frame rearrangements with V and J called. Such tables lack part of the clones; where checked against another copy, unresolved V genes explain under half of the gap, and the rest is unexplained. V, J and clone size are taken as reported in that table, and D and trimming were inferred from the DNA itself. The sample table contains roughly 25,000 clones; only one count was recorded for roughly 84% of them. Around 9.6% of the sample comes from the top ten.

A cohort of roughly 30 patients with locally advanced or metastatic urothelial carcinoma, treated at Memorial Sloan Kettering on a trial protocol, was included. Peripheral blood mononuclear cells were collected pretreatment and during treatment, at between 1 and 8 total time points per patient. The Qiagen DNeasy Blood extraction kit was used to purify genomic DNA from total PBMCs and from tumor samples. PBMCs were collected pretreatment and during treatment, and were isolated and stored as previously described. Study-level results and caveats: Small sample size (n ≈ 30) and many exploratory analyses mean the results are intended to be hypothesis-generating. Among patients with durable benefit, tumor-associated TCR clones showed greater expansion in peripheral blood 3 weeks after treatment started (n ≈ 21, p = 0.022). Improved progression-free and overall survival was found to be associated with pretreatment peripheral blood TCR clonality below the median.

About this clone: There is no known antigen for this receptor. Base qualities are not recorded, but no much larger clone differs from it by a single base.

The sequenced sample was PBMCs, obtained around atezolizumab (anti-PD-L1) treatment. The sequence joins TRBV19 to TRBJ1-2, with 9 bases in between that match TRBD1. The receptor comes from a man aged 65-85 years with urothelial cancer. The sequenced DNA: TGTGCCAGTAGTATACGGGGGACAGGGAACTATGGCTACACCTTC. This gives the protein CASSIRGTGNYGYTF.